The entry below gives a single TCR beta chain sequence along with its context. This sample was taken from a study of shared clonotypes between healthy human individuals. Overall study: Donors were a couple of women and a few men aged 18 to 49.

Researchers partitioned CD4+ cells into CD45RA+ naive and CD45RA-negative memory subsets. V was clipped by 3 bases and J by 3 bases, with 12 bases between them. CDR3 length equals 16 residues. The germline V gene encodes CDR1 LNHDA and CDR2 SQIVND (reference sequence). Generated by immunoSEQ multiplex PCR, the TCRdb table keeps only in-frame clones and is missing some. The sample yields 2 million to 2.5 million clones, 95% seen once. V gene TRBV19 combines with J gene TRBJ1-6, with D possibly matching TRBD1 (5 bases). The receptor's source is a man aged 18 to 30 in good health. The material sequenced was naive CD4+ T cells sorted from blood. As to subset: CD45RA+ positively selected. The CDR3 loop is CASSIGAGFYNSPLHF. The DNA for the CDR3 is TGTGCCAGTAGTATCGGGGCAGGATTCTATAATTCACCCCTCCACTTT.